The 31 T cell receptor beta chains presented below share a single source sample, sequenced in a study of monozygotic twins with cystic fibrosis. Using immunoSEQ multiplex PCR, the repertoire was profiled, and TCRdb retains in-frame clones only, with some absent. The repertoire holds 30,000 to 45,000 clones, with approximately 87% as singletons. The sample consisted of blood. These receptors all stem from a girl aged 2 to 9 with cystic fibrosis.

The CDR3 DNA follows: TGTGCCAGCAGCTTATCTTATGGCGGGGGACTTTACAATGAGCAGTTCTTC. It encodes CASSLSYGGGLYNEQFF. This chain links TRBV7-9 with TRBJ2-1; 7 bases are shared with TRBD2. This CDR3 comprises 17 residues. Trimming cost V 2 bases and J 4 bases; bases outside gene matches: 11. Germline lookup yields CDR1 SEHNR and CDR2 FQNEAQ (reference sequence).

The V call is TRBV6-5, the J call TRBJ1-1; D unclear. Looked up from germline, CDR1 is MNHEY and CDR2 is SVGAGI. Trimming took 2 bases from V and 0 from J, leaving 7 bases between them. The CDR3 length is 14 residues. This chain's CDR3 is CASSYGLLNTEAFF. The CDR3, as DNA: TGTGCCAGCAGTTACGGCCTTCTGAACACTGAAGCTTTCTTT.

V gene TRBV5-4 combines with J gene TRBJ2-7; 13 bases agree with TRBD2. CDR1 SGHNT and CDR2 YYREEE come from the germline V gene (reference sequence). V shed 3 bases, J shed 7 bases, and the junction held 7 bases outside the gene matches. The CDR3 is 15 residues long. The CDR3: CASSSGLAGALEQYF. CDR3 coding DNA: TGTGCCAGCAGCTCCGGACTAGCGGGGGCTTTAGAGCAGTACTTC.

J is TRBJ2-7 and V is TRBV14, with D hard to call. Germline values: CDR1 SGHDN, CDR2 FVKESK. The V end lost 5 bases, the J end lost 3 bases, and 8 bases lay between the germline ends. This CDR3 comprises 12 residues. DNA of the CDR3: TGTGCCAGCAGCTACAAGTACTACGAGCAGTACTTC. This sequence encodes CASSYKYYEQYF.

V and J are TRBV9 and TRBJ2-3; 8 bases fit TRBD2. Germline V CDR1 and CDR2: SGDLS, YYNGEE. After removal of 0 bases from V and 0 bases from J, the junction contained 3 bases not matched to a gene. The CDR3 loop spans 16 amino acids. DNA for the CDR3: TGTGCCAGCAGCGTAGCCAGCGGGGGAAGCACAGATACGCAGTATTTT. This codes for CASSVASGGSTDTQYF.

The rearrangement uses TRBV30 and TRBJ2-4, with D maybe TRBD2 (5 bases). There are 16 residues in the CDR3. Germline CDR1 GTSNPN, CDR2 SVGIG (reference sequence). The V end was cut by 2 bases, the J end by 0 bases, with 14 bases between. The CDR3 DNA sequence: TGTGCCTGGAGTTACGGGATAGAGATAGCCAAAAACATTCAGTACTTC. The encoded protein is CAWSYGIEIAKNIQYF. Looking up the rest from reference TRBV30 and TRBJ2-4 gives the full variable domain: SQTIHQWPATLVQPVGSPLSLECTVEGTSNPNLYWYRQAAGRGLQLLFYSVGIGQISSEVPQNLSASRPQDRQFILSSKKLLLSDSGFYLCAWSYGIEIAKNIQYFGAGTRLSVL.

V gene TRBV11-2 combines with J gene TRBJ2-1; 9 bases are shared with TRBD2. V lost 3 bases to trimming and J lost 6 bases; unmatched junction nucleotides: 12. Germline V gene sequence: CDR1 SGHAT, CDR2 FQNNGV. The CDR3 sequence is 17 residues long. The CDR3 here is CASSFLPLAGRGNEQFF. The CDR3 DNA is TGTGCCAGCAGCTTTCTCCCTCTAGCGGGGAGGGGCAATGAGCAGTTCTTC.

The chain employs TRBV5-1 and TRBJ1-2, with unresolved D. Germline V lookup: CDR1 SGHRS, CDR2 YFSETQ. This CDR3 spans 14 amino acids. Trimming cost V 0 bases and J 6 bases, with 12 bases left between them. The CDR3 reads CASSLGVDRHGYTF. The DNA of the CDR3 is TGCGCCAGCAGCTTGGGGGTTGATAGGCATGGCTACACCTTC.

Concerning this clone itself: Different DNA sequences within this sample yield the same CDR3. The V gene is TRBV5-6, the J gene TRBJ1-6; 7 positions agree with TRBD1. Losses at the gene ends were 4 bases for V and 4 bases for J; bases not matched to a gene: 5. Germline V lookup: CDR1 SGHDT, CDR2 YYEEEE. This CDR3 region has 15 residues. The CDR3 loop reads CASSTGQVYNSPLHF. CDR3 nucleotide sequence: TGTGCCAGCAGCACTGGACAGGTTTATAATTCACCCCTCCACTTT.

V is TRBV29-1 and J is TRBJ2-7, with 9 bases lining up with TRBD2. The CDR3 runs 13 residues. V dropped 7 bases and J dropped 2; count of bases not matched to a gene: 6. Germline CDR1 is SQVTM and CDR2 is ANQGSEA. The CDR3 DNA reads TGCAGCGCTACTGCGGGAGGGCCCTACGAGCAGTACTTC. This translates into CSATAGGPYEQYF.

This sequence joins TRBV21-1 and TRBJ2-3; the table assigns TRBD1, which was not confirmed against the DNA. TRBV21-1 is shown as a pseudogene. The CDR3 spans 16 residues. The CDR3 is CASSAWDRGSVDTQYF. The CDR3, as DNA: TGTGCCAGCAGCGCCTGGGACAGGGGATCAGTAGATACGCAGTATTTT.

This sequence joins TRBV30 and TRBJ2-2, with 8 bases lining up with TRBD2. The CDR3 has 17 residues. From germline, CDR1 is GTSNPN and CDR2 SVGIG (reference sequence). With V trimmed by 3 bases and J by 4 bases, 13 bases remained unmatched. CDR3 residues: CAWSLPPGGPVTGELFF. The DNA for the CDR3 is TGTGCCTGGAGCCTACCGCCGGGGGGGCCCGTCACCGGGGAGCTGTTTTTT.

The J gene is TRBJ1-2, the V gene TRBV7-8, with 8 bases that match TRBD1. The CDR3 extends over 15 amino acids. CDR1 and CDR2 from the germline V gene are SGHVS and FQNEAQ. Trimming took 1 base from V and 3 from J; bases not matched to a gene: 4. The CDR3 sequence is CASSLEGRGHYGYTF. As DNA, the CDR3 is TGTGCCAGCAGCTTAGAAGGCAGGGGGCACTATGGCTACACCTTC.

This clone has just a few counts. The gene calls are TRBV5-1 and TRBJ1-2, with D unresolved. Germline CDR1 SGHRS, CDR2 YFSETQ. The V gene lost 0 bases and the J gene lost 8 bases, with 17 bases spanning the gap. There are 15 residues in the CDR3. CDR3 amino acids: CASSLDWGGLDGYTF. CDR3 nucleotide sequence: TGCGCCAGCAGCTTGGATTGGGGTGGTCTGGACGGCTACACCTTC.

The chain joins TRBV7-9 to TRBJ2-3; the match to TRBD2 covers 10 bases. The junction had 8 bases not matched to a gene; V was cut back by 2 bases and J by 6 bases. Germline V gene lookup returns CDR1 SEHNR and CDR2 FQNEAQ (reference sequence). The CDR3 is 16 amino acids. The CDR3 nucleotides read TGTGCCAGCAGCTTAATCCCAGCGGGGGGGTTGGATACGCAGTATTTT. Its protein product is CASSLIPAGGLDTQYF.

V is TRBV25-1 and J is TRBJ2-6; no clear D gene. The CDR3 consists of 12 residues. Trimming removed 7 bases from V and 3 bases from J, with 4 bases in between. Germline V gives CDR1 MGHDK, CDR2 SYGVNS. Here the CDR3 reads CASNRGANVLTF. In DNA form, the CDR3 reads TGTGCCAGCAATCGTGGGGCCAACGTCCTGACTTTC.

The chain is built from TRBV27 and TRBJ2-2; D not certain. The germline gives CDR1 MNHEY, CDR2 SMNVEV (reference sequence). V gave up 5 bases and J gave up 8 bases, with 12 bases separating them. The CDR3 has 13 amino acids. The DNA for the CDR3 is TGTGCCAGCAGTCTTTTCGGATCTGGGGAGCTGTTTTTT. Translating it yields CASSLFGSGELFF.

This clone was found once. The genes are TRBV27 and TRBJ1-6, with D possibly matching TRBD1 (6 bases). Per germline, CDR1 MNHEY and CDR2 SMNVEV (reference sequence). CDR3 length equals 14 residues. The V and J ends lost 4 bases and 11 bases respectively, with 15 bases between them. Here the CDR3 reads CASSYRVSSTPLHF. The CDR3 DNA reads TGTGCCAGCAGTTACAGGGTCTCCTCTACACCCCTCCACTTT.

The gene calls are TRBV7-2 and TRBJ2-7; 8 positions match TRBD1. The J segment lost 3 bases and the V segment lost 5 bases, leaving 6 bases of the junction unmatched. Germline CDR1 reads SGHTA; CDR2 reads FQGNSA. CDR3 length: 14 residues. CDR3 sequence: CASSPRTGIYEQYF. For the CDR3, the DNA is TGTGCCAGCAGCCCCAGGACAGGGATCTACGAGCAGTACTTC.

V is TRBV11-3 and J is TRBJ2-3; possible D gene TRBD2, 6 bases. The germline V gene encodes CDR1 SGHNT and CDR2 YENEEA. This CDR3 has 17 residues. The germline V and J ends were trimmed by 0 bases and 3 bases, with 16 bases remaining between them. In DNA form, the CDR3 reads TGTGCCAGCAGCTTAGATTCCGGGACTTCTTCGACAGATACGCAGTATTTT. Translating gives CASSLDSGTSSTDTQYF.

CDR3 sequence (DNA): TGTGCCAGCAGCCTATCCATGAGTTTGTTCGTTCTTGGTTATGGCTACACCTTC. It translates to CASSLSMSLFVLGYGYTF. V and J are TRBV27 and TRBJ1-2; D is ambiguous. V was shortened by 6 bases and J by 5 bases, with 28 bases between the two germline ends. CDR1 and CDR2 (germline): MNHEY, SMNVEV (reference sequence). CDR3 length: 18 residues.

This clone occurred once. The rearrangement uses TRBV9 and TRBJ2-1; maybe TRBD1 (6 bases). The V end was cut by 4 bases, the J end by 8 bases, with 22 bases between. This CDR3 is built from 16 residues. Germline values: CDR1 SGDLS, CDR2 YYNGEE. The CDR3 nucleotides read TGTGCCAGCAGCCCCCCCAGGGGAAACAGGGTCTATGAGCAGTTCTTC. Protein: CASSPPRGNRVYEQFF.

The chain couples TRBV30 to TRBJ1-3; D unresolved. CDR1 is GTSNPN, CDR2 SVGIG, per germline (reference sequence). This CDR3 is 12 amino acids long. Trimming removed 0 bases at V and 4 bases at J, with 4 bases between. The CDR3 reads CAWSVPGNTIYF. In DNA, the CDR3 is TGTGCCTGGAGTGTACCGGGAAACACCATATATTTT.

The chain recombines TRBV30 with TRBJ2-3; D gene ambiguous. CDR1 is GTSNPN and CDR2 is SVGIG in the germline V gene (reference sequence). V was pared by 1 base and J by 0 bases, with 8 bases between. The CDR3 length is 14 residues. CDR3 sequence (DNA): TGTGCCTGGAGTGCAAAGGCTAGCACAGATACGCAGTATTTT. The encoded protein is CAWSAKASTDTQYF.

The chain uses TRBV29-1 and TRBJ2-1; 8 bases align to TRBD2. Germline CDR1 SQVTM, CDR2 ANQGSEA. This CDR3 is built from 16 residues. V lost 0 bases and J lost 7; bases outside the gene matches: 11. CDR3 loop: CSVEDPPSGLGNEQFF. CDR3 nucleotides: TGCAGCGTTGAAGATCCACCCTCGGGACTAGGGAATGAGCAGTTCTTC.

This chain uses TRBV5-1 with TRBJ1-2, with 10 bases matching TRBD1. CDR3 length: 15 residues. V shed 4 bases and J 4 bases; nucleotides not matched to a gene: 7. The germline gives CDR1 SGHRS, CDR2 YFSETQ. The CDR3 nucleotides read TGCGCCAGCAGCCCCAGGACAGGGGGGTCCTATGGCTACACCTTC. This translates into CASSPRTGGSYGYTF.

This chain connects TRBV30 to TRBJ2-7; D not certain. The germline V gene encodes CDR1 GTSNPN and CDR2 SVGIG (reference sequence). V was shortened by 0 bases and J by 0 bases, with 12 bases between the two germline ends. The CDR3 totals 15 residues. CDR3: CAWSVGRPSSYEQYF. Here the CDR3 DNA reads TGTGCCTGGAGTGTGGGCAGGCCTAGCTCCTACGAGCAGTACTTC. The entire variable domain, with the rest obtained from reference TRBV30 and TRBJ2-7, is as follows: SQTIHQWPATLVQPVGSPLSLECTVEGTSNPNLYWYRQAAGRGLQLLFYSVGIGQISSEVPQNLSASRPQDRQFILSSKKLLLSDSGFYLCAWSVGRPSSYEQYFGPGTRLTVT.

The sample holds one count of this clone. The rearrangement links TRBV5-1 to TRBJ2-1; no definite D call. V was cut by 6 bases and J by 2 bases, with 9 bases left in between. The CDR3 sequence is 13 residues long. The germline gives CDR1 SGHRS, CDR2 YFSETQ. Here the CDR3 reads CASKRIAYNEQFF. CDR3 bases: TGCGCCAGCAAAAGGATTGCCTACAATGAGCAGTTCTTC.

The CDR3 DNA sequence: TGCGCCAGCGGGATCGGGGTGTCCCCCTATGGCTACACCTTC. It translates to CASGIGVSPYGYTF. The chain couples TRBV5-1 to TRBJ1-2; D call uncertain. From germline, CDR1 is SGHRS and CDR2 YFSETQ. Trimming shortened V by 7 bases and J by 4 bases, and 17 bases separated the two germline ends. There are 14 residues in the CDR3.

The J gene is TRBJ2-5, the V gene TRBV9, with D maybe TRBD1 (6 bases). CDR1 is SGDLS and CDR2 is YYNGEE in the germline V gene. Trimming removed 3 bases at V and 5 bases at J, with 11 bases between. The CDR3 spans 13 residues. The CDR3 region is CASSGGPGETQYF. As DNA, the CDR3 is TGTGCCAGCAGCGGGGGGCCGGGGGAGACCCAGTACTTC.

V is TRBV15 and J is TRBJ1-6; possibly TRBD1 for D (6 bases). V lost 5 bases, J lost 0 bases, and 17 bases lay in between. CDR3 length: 18 amino acids. The germline V gene has CDR1 LNHNV and CDR2 YYDKDF (reference sequence). This CDR3 is CATSPPWTADSYNSPLHF. The CDR3 nucleotides are TGTGCCACCAGCCCTCCTTGGACAGCCGACTCCTATAATTCACCCCTCCACTTT.